The entry below gives a single TCR beta chain sequence along with its context. This clone's antigen is unknown. Per-nucleotide qualities are absent, and no much larger clonotype sits a single base away. For repertoire sequencing, the TCR beta CDR3 regions were amplified from RNA transcripts. A first-round RT-PCR used HTBI primers with the Qiagen OneStep RT-PCR kit, followed by a second-round multiplex PCR, size selection and purification. Sequencing of the libraries was carried out on an Illumina HiSeq2000 in paired-end mode with 100 bp reads. The source study handled its data this way. SOAPnuke was used for read processing, and reads with adapters, uncalled bases, a mean Phred below 15, or no exact constant-primer or identifier match were discarded. COPE v1.2.5 was used to merge the high-quality paired reads. Each unique nucleotide sequence was defined as a clonotype, and clonotypes were aligned to IMGT TRB V, D and J references with MiTCR v1.1. The analysis was limited to V-J combinations with a frequency above 0.0001, which together covered roughly 99% of the repertoires. A TCR clonal expansion and chaos score per V-J combination was defined as the ratio of F50 clonal expansion to chaos observed in the TCRdist matrix. Welch's t-statistics and random forest were used to reduce features to about 14 V-J combinations, which were fed into a naive Bayes classifier. The Morisita-Horn index was used to measure how similar the thyroid and blood repertoires were. In TCRdb, the public reads were trimmed at Q25 with fastp and aligned with MiXCR, with productive beta chains retained. Duplicate CDR3 protein sequences are folded into a single record with the most common DNA and genes. The V and J calls were determined by TCRdb, not by the authors. The sample table shows about 740,000 distinct CDR3 sequences, and around 40% are seen once. The ten largest account for 40% to 55% of the sample.

The data derive from a study of Graves' ophthalmopathy and Graves' hyperthyroidism (dated by TCRdb to about 2018). Notes on the research overall: Peripheral blood samples were taken at the time of initial diagnosis, before any treatment was given. The independent validation cohort included about 19 hyperthyroidism patients plus 17 patients who later progressed from hyperthyroidism to ophthalmopathy. In total, 135 blood samples were TCR-sequenced: approximately 42 ophthalmopathy, under 80 hyperthyroidism and about 17 hyperthyroidism-to-ophthalmopathy patients. A discovery set of 95 to 100 patients (more than 40 ophthalmopathy, just over 55 stable hyperthyroidism) was enrolled to explore V-J signatures distinguishing ophthalmopathy from hyperthyroidism. Following sample collection, hyperthyroidism patients were given methimazole at a starting dose of 30 mg daily, and ophthalmopathy patients were given high-dose intravenous methylprednisolone. TCR beta repertoire signatures were used to distinguish Graves' ophthalmopathy from Graves' hyperthyroidism and to predict progression to ophthalmopathy. In six hyperthyroidism patients, T-cell repertoires of thyroid tissue and blood were compared. Overall study outcomes, separate from this receptor: In validation, the model predicted ophthalmopathy progression with more than 70% sensitivity and approximately 78% specificity; 12 predicted patients were CT-confirmed with GO in a median of approximately 6.5 months. Ophthalmopathy was separated from stable hyperthyroidism by the 13-signature model with around 88% sensitivity and around 81% specificity in cross-validation and with 80%/75% in the test set. Sample size was not predetermined statistically, and investigators were not blinded to group allocation. Most of the expanded thyroid clonotypes with a frequency above 0.001 were also detected in blood, and it was suggested that the thyroid immune response may be reflected by blood repertoires.

Patients with ophthalmopathy had moderately to severely active disease, with a Clinical Activity Score of 3 or more, a NOSPECS grade of 4 or more, and a disease duration of less than 3 months. Anyone with other autoimmune diseases, uncontrolled infections, pregnancy or lactation was excluded from the study. Diagnosis relied on clinical symptoms, serum thyroxine, TRAb, thyroid ultrasound and orbital computed tomography. PBMCs were isolated from 7.5 to 10 ml of fresh peripheral blood by Ficoll-Paque density gradient centrifugation. Trizol reagent was used to extract the total RNA, and its quality was then checked on an Agilent 2100 Bioanalyzer. This receptor was taken from an adult man with Graves' ophthalmopathy. Specimen: peripheral blood.

The CDR3 protein sequence reads: CSARGIQMSSGNTIYF. Read as DNA, the sequence is TGCAGTGCTAGAGGTATTCAGATGAGCTCTGGAAACACCATATATTTT. This receptor chain uses TRBV20-1 and TRBJ1-3, with no confidently assigned D gene. The germline V gene (reference sequence) gives CDR1 as DFQATT and CDR2 as SNEGSKA. The cysteine opens and the phenylalanine closes a CDR3 of 16 amino acids. The sequence is cut down to CDR3 DNA, 48 bases in frame from base 1. V loses 1 base, J loses 0 bases, and the germline ends lie 13 bases apart.